This record looks at one T cell receptor beta chain sequence and its context. Its antigen is not identified. The CDR3 length is 15 residues. CDR1 is LGHNA, CDR2 YSLEER, per germline. Trimming took 4 bases from V and 2 from J, leaving 13 bases between them. This sample is drawn from a study of cytomegalovirus exposure and HLA in healthy donors. Overall study context: The platform used for the roughly 130 validation repertoires matched that of the roughly 720 first-cohort repertoires, a later analysis reported. Study-wide points: Reports showed the classifier diagnosing cytomegalovirus status with high specificity and sensitivity.

TCRdb keeps only in-frame clones here, not all; method: immunoSEQ multiplex PCR. The repertoire has tens of thousands of clones, over 85% of them found once; the top ten carry about 1%. The origin of this receptor is a woman in her 30s in good health and CMV-seropositive. The chain is built from TRBV4-3 and TRBJ2-3; weak D call: TRBD1 (5 bases). The source material was PBMCs. The CDR3 sequence: CASSPQGVPTDTQYF. As DNA, the CDR3 is TGCGCCAGCAGCCCTCAGGGCGTACCCACAGATACGCAGTATTTT.